This T cell receptor (beta chain) was documented in a study of blood T cell repertoires in COVID-19. V gave up 6 bases and J gave up 0 bases, with 12 bases separating them. The CDR3 runs 15 residues. Germline V CDR1 and CDR2: MDHEN, SYDVKM. As originally analysed: Estimated nucleated cell counts came from reference gene primer amplification. TCRdb keeps only in-frame clones here, not all; method: immunoSEQ multiplex PCR. V, J and clone size reflect that table, while D and trimming were determined from the DNA. Of 150,000 to 200,000 clones detected, over 70% appear once; the ten largest clones hold roughly 4.9%. In its sample, this clone was seen a few times. Recruitment covered about two dozen US areas and drew participants whose ages spanned about 18 to 100 years. Cohorts were determined from participant-reported clinical history. A COVID-19 case had been met by exposed participants during the 2 weeks before study entry.

The clonotype originates from a man aged 65-85 years who had been exposed to COVID-19. The chain recombines TRBV28 with TRBJ1-5, with D unresolved. The sequencing sample was made of PBMCs or T cells enriched from blood (not recorded which). This CDR3 is CASRYGEFSNQPQHF. In nucleotides, the CDR3 is TGTGCCAGCAGATACGGGGAGTTTAGCAATCAGCCCCAGCATTTT.